Below, 30 T cell receptor beta chains from the same sample are listed, as sequenced in a study of blood T cell repertoires in COVID-19. Sequencing was performed with immunoSEQ multiplex PCR; in TCRdb, only in-frame clones are kept and a portion is missing. The sample shows 35,000 to 45,000 clones, roughly 78% of them seen only once. Sequencing used peripheral blood. Every receptor here comes from a man between 60 and 70 years old with acute or convalescent COVID-19.

This clone was seen a handful of times. The V gene is TRBV11-3, the J gene TRBJ2-3; 8 nucleotides agree with TRBD1. The V segment lost 4 bases and the J segment 6 bases; nucleotides outside the gene matches: 6. Per the germline V gene, CDR1 is SGHNT and CDR2 is YENEEA. This CDR3 region has 14 residues. This chain's CDR3 is CASSSWTGSDTQYF. The CDR3 DNA sequence: TGTGCCAGCAGCTCTTGGACAGGGTCGGATACGCAGTATTTT.

The rearrangement uses TRBV27 and TRBJ2-1; D is possibly TRBD2 (5 bases). Germline values: CDR1 MNHEY, CDR2 SMNVEV (reference sequence). The CDR3 runs to 13 residues. V lost 6 bases, J lost 12 bases, and 18 bases lay in between. The CDR3 DNA reads TGTGCCAGCAGCACCTACGGGGTGGGCGGGCAGTTCTTC. It translates to CASSTYGVGGQFF.

This chain links TRBV6-2 or TRBV6-3 with TRBJ1-5, with 9 bases identical to TRBD1. V trimming: 6 bases; J trimming: 6 bases; junction bases outside the gene matches: 9. The CDR3 has 15 amino acids. The germline gives CDR1 MNHEY, CDR2 SVGEGT. CDR3 bases: TGTGCCAGCAGCCACTTAACAGGGGGCCTTCAGCCCCAGCATTTT. It yields the protein CASSHLTGGLQPQHF.

The gene calls are TRBV10-3 and TRBJ2-7, with 9 nucleotides matching TRBD1. The CDR3 is 16 residues long. Per germline, CDR1 ENHRY and CDR2 SYGVKD. After removal of 4 bases from V and 0 bases from J, the junction contained 7 bases not matched to a gene. CDR3 in amino acids: CAISASGTGISYEQYF. The CDR3 region has the DNA TGTGCCATCAGTGCCTCCGGGACAGGGATCTCCTACGAGCAGTACTTC.

V is TRBV5-4 and J is TRBJ2-7; D is undetermined. Between the trimmed V and J ends, which lost 3 bases and 0 bases, there was a span of 4 bases. The CDR3 loop spans 12 amino acids. The germline V gene has CDR1 SGHNT and CDR2 YYREEE (reference sequence). The CDR3 spells CASSSSSYEQYF. For the CDR3, the DNA is TGTGCCAGCAGCTCCAGCTCCTACGAGCAGTACTTC.

This clone was observed a single time. This sequence joins TRBV29-1 and TRBJ2-3; D gene ambiguous. Per germline, CDR1 SQVTM and CDR2 ANQGSEA. V lost 4 bases and J 5 bases, leaving 10 bases between the germline ends. There are 12 residues in the CDR3. CDR3 in DNA: TGCAGCGTTGCCCACGCGGAAGATACGCAGTATTTT. The encoded protein is CSVAHAEDTQYF.

The rearrangement joins TRBV5-1 to TRBJ2-6; D remains ambiguous. CDR3 length equals 16 residues. Germline assignment: CDR1 SGHRS and CDR2 YFSETQ. The V and J ends lost 1 base and 0 bases respectively, with 8 bases between them. The CDR3 sequence is CASSLRQRSGANVLTF. The CDR3 DNA reads TGCGCCAGCAGCTTGAGGCAGCGCTCTGGGGCCAACGTCCTGACTTTC.

The chain couples TRBV10-3 to TRBJ2-7; 8 bases fit TRBD2. V trimming: 10 bases; J trimming: 7 bases; junction bases outside the gene matches: 15. This CDR3 is 14 amino acids long. CDR1 is ENHRY and CDR2 is SYGVKD in the germline V gene. The CDR3 coding sequence is TGTGCCAGCGCGAGCGGGAGTCTTTCTTGGGAGCAGTACTTC. Translating it yields CASASGSLSWEQYF.

The table lists this clone with a few counts. The chain is built from TRBV6-5 and TRBJ2-5, with 9 bases aligning to TRBD2. Germline CDR1 MNHEY, CDR2 SVGAGI. V dropped 7 bases and J dropped 3; count of bases not matched to a gene: 9. The CDR3 totals 15 residues. CDR3 DNA: TGTGCCAGCAACCGACTAGCGGAGCAGGAAGAGACCCAGTACTTC. Translation gives CASNRLAEQEETQYF.

The chain employs TRBV30 and TRBJ2-6, with D tentatively TRBD1 (5 bases). V shed 0 bases and J shed 4 bases, with 13 bases lying between them. Germline values: CDR1 GTSNPN, CDR2 SVGIG (reference sequence). This CDR3 has 16 residues. CDR3 in amino acids: CAWSVGGAAGANVLTF. As DNA, the CDR3 is TGTGCCTGGAGTGTAGGTGGGGCGGCGGGGGCCAACGTCCTGACTTTC.

The rearrangement uses TRBV5-6 and TRBJ2-5; weak D call: TRBD2 (7 bases). V lost 2 bases to trimming and J lost 3 bases, with 20 bases between them. Germline CDR1 reads SGHDT; CDR2 reads YYEEEE. The CDR3 loop spans 17 amino acids. The CDR3: CASSLKGRGMGKETQYF. The CDR3 nucleotides read TGTGCCAGCAGCTTAAAAGGGAGGGGGATGGGTAAAGAGACCCAGTACTTC.

The genes are TRBV5-6 and TRBJ2-5; 13 nucleotides line up with TRBD2. The germline gives CDR1 SGHDT, CDR2 YYEEEE. This CDR3 contains 17 residues. J gave up 2 bases and V 4 bases, and 8 bases lay outside the gene matches. Written as DNA, the CDR3 is TGTGCCAGCAGCCGCATGGGACTAGCGGGACAACAAGAGACCCAGTACTTC. Amino acid sequence: CASSRMGLAGQQETQYF.

This rearrangement joins TRBV14 to TRBJ2-1; 9 bases match TRBD2. The V gene end was trimmed by 1 base and the J gene end by 4 bases; junction bases not matched to a gene: 2. Germline lookup yields CDR1 SGHDN and CDR2 FVKESK. The CDR3 loop spans 15 amino acids. The DNA of the CDR3 is TGTGCCAGCAGCCAAGGGCTAGCGGGGTACAATGAGCAGTTCTTC. It yields the protein CASSQGLAGYNEQFF.

V and J are TRBV28 and TRBJ1-1, with D unclear. Trimming removed 3 bases from V and 6 bases from J, with 5 bases in between. The length of the CDR3 is 11 residues. Germline V gives CDR1 MDHEN, CDR2 SYDVKM. The CDR3 DNA reads as TGTGCCAGCAGTTTTGTATCTGAAGCTTTCTTT. Translation gives CASSFVSEAFF.

The chain carries TRBV10-1 and TRBJ2-3, with 10 positions matching TRBD2. Germline CDR1 is WNHNN and CDR2 is SYGVQD (reference sequence). The CDR3 contains 16 residues. V was pared by 5 bases and J by 4 bases, with 9 bases of the junction left unmatched. The CDR3 loop is CASSSPSGSPADTQYF. For the CDR3, the DNA is TGCGCCAGCAGTTCCCCTAGCGGGAGTCCCGCAGATACGCAGTATTTT.

The chain is built from TRBV6-5 and TRBJ2-5, with a weak D call TRBD1 (7 bases). This CDR3 contains 14 residues. Germline lookup yields CDR1 MNHEY and CDR2 SVGAGI. The V end was cut by 8 bases, the J end by 2 bases, with 15 bases between. The CDR3 sequence is CASAVGGQQETQYF. The DNA of the CDR3 is TGTGCCAGCGCTGTGGGGGGACAGCAAGAGACCCAGTACTTC.

The rearrangement uses TRBV28 and TRBJ2-1; 7 nucleotides line up with TRBD2. The germline V gene encodes CDR1 MDHEN and CDR2 SYDVKM. V shed 2 bases and J 8 bases; nucleotides not matched to a gene: 6. The CDR3 spans 14 residues. The CDR3 loop is CASSLLAEAHEQFF. The CDR3 DNA sequence: TGTGCCAGCAGTTTACTAGCGGAAGCCCATGAGCAGTTCTTC.

This chain connects TRBV29-1 to TRBJ1-4; D remains ambiguous. The CDR3 loop spans 11 amino acids. In germline, CDR1 is SQVTM, CDR2 ANQGSEA. V lost 7 bases and J lost 8, with 11 bases in between. CDR3 region: CSGGGLEKLFF. The CDR3 DNA is TGCAGCGGCGGCGGGCTCGAAAAACTGTTTTTT.

At least ten counts were recorded for this clone. The genes are TRBV6-1 and TRBJ2-6; 12 bases are a match to TRBD1. The V and J ends lost 1 base and 1 base, in that order; junction bases with no gene match: 8. The CDR3 totals 20 residues. Germline loops: CDR1 MNHNS, CDR2 SASEGT. CDR3 coding DNA: TGTGCCAGCAGTGAAGAGGGGGACAGGGGGCTTATTTCTGGGGCCAACGTCCTGACTTTC. This gives the protein CASSEEGDRGLISGANVLTF.

This chain links TRBV6-2 or TRBV6-3 with TRBJ2-3, with TRBD2 matching over 12 bases. This CDR3 region has 17 residues. Looked up from germline, CDR1 is MNHEY and CDR2 is SVGEGT. The J segment lost 4 bases and the V segment lost 4 bases, leaving 9 bases of the junction unmatched. The CDR3 bases are TGTGCCAGCAGTTCGCGACTAGCGGGAGAGATCTCAGATACGCAGTATTTT. It codes for CASSSRLAGEISDTQYF.

This chain connects TRBV2 to TRBJ2-7; weak D call: TRBD1 (6 bases). CDR3 length: 13 amino acids. Germline-derived CDR1 and CDR2 are SNHLY and FYNNEI. V gave up 10 bases and J gave up 3 bases, with 16 bases separating them. The CDR3 coding sequence is TGTGCCACCAGGGGTCAGGGAAACTACGAGCAGTACTTC. Amino acids: CATRGQGNYEQYF.

This chain links TRBV6-4 with TRBJ2-1; no reliable D call. The CDR3 runs to 15 residues. V lost 2 bases to trimming and J lost 1 base, with 9 bases between them. CDR1 and CDR2 from the germline V gene are MRHNA and SNTAGT. The DNA for the CDR3 is TGTGCCAGCAGTGACGTGCCCGGTTCCTACAATGAGCAGTTCTTC. Protein sequence: CASSDVPGSYNEQFF.

The chain is built from TRBV12-3 or TRBV12-4 and TRBJ2-5; TRBD2 matches 8 bases. CDR3 length equals 13 residues. Germline trimming cut 5 bases from V and 4 bases from J; bases unmatched to any gene: 3. This CDR3 reads CASSRGGRETQYF. As DNA, the CDR3 is TGTGCCAGCAGTCGGGGGGGGCGAGAGACCCAGTACTTC.

The chain joins TRBV4-1 to TRBJ2-2; D perhaps matches TRBD2 (6 bases). The V end lost 2 bases, the J end lost 0 bases, and 13 bases lay between the germline ends. Germline values: CDR1 MGHRA, CDR2 YSYEKL. The CDR3 covers 17 residues. The CDR3 region has the DNA TGCGCCAGCAGCCAACTCGTAGCGGTAACGAACACCGGGGAGCTGTTTTTT. Translation gives CASSQLVAVTNTGELFF.

The rearrangement links TRBV28 to TRBJ1-2; no definite D call. CDR3 length: 16 residues. Per the germline V gene, CDR1 is MDHEN and CDR2 is SYDVKM. Trimming cost V 6 bases and J 4 bases, with 21 bases left between them. In DNA, the CDR3 is TGTGCCAGCAGCCTTCCTGGACGCGGGCGTAGCTATGGCTACACCTTC. The encoded protein is CASSLPGRGRSYGYTF.

The chain has TRBV14 and TRBJ2-7; TRBD1 matches 8 bases. V shed 4 bases and J 6 bases; nucleotides not matched to a gene: 11. There are 15 residues in the CDR3. Germline V gene data show CDR1 as SGHDN and CDR2 as FVKESK. The CDR3 spells CASSRMTGAGGEQYF. For the CDR3, the DNA is TGTGCCAGCAGCCGTATGACAGGGGCGGGTGGCGAGCAGTACTTC.

The genes are TRBV7-8 and TRBJ1-2; TRBD1 agrees at 7 bases. The CDR3 has 14 residues. Germline V CDR1 and CDR2: SGHVS, FQNEAQ. The ends lost 1 base at V and 12 bases at J; junction bases unmatched: 11. The CDR3 protein is CASSLGNRGIGDTF. The CDR3 bases are TGTGCCAGCAGCTTAGGGAACAGGGGTATTGGAGACACCTTC.

This chain links TRBV5-4 with TRBJ1-4; a weak D match, TRBD1 (5 bases). The V end lost 4 bases, the J end lost 5 bases, and 15 bases lay between the germline ends. This CDR3 has 15 residues. Germline CDR1 reads SGHNT; CDR2 reads YYREEE (reference sequence). CDR3 bases: TGTGCCAGCAGCGACAAGCAGGGAGGGAATGAAAAACTGTTTTTT. Its protein is CASSDKQGGNEKLFF.

The chain is built from TRBV27 and TRBJ1-5, with D perhaps matching TRBD1 (5 bases). V lost 4 bases, J lost 3 bases, and 16 bases lay in between. From germline, CDR1 is MNHEY and CDR2 SMNVEV (reference sequence). This CDR3 has 16 residues. The CDR3 loop reads CASSSIRGGTNQPQHF. As DNA, the CDR3 is TGTGCCAGCAGTTCAATAAGGGGAGGGACCAATCAGCCCCAGCATTTT.

CDR3 DNA: TGTGCCAGCAGCTCCCGCACTAGTTCGTACAATGAGCAGTTCTTC. Translating it yields CASSSRTSSYNEQFF. J is TRBJ2-1 and V is TRBV11-3; possible D gene TRBD2, 5 bases. V lost 4 bases and J 4 bases, leaving 14 bases between the germline ends. This CDR3 is 15 amino acids long. CDR1 and CDR2 from the germline V gene are SGHNT and YENEEA.